This is a list of T cell receptor beta chains from one sample in a study of Tregs in tolerant kidney transplant recipients. The assay was immunoSEQ multiplex PCR, and TCRdb's table has in-frame clones only and misses some. This table has some 68,000 clones, roughly 84% appearing once. The sample comprised CD4+ T cells from blood. The receptors stem from a human donor in good health. CDR3s include the opening cysteine and the closing phenylalanine or tryptophan. Each record gives: V gene, D gene, clone size, J gene, CDR3 protein, CDR3 DNA. The D gene is left open where the match is weak. Only some rows state a clone size, as once, few, many or a class for expanded clones.

v_gene: TRBV12-5; d_gene: TRBD1; abundance: NA; j_gene: TRBJ1-4; CDR3aa: CASGPTGVREKLFF; CDR3nt: TGTGCTAGTGGCCCGACAGGGGTGAGAGAAAAACTGTTTTTT
v_gene: TRBV15; d_gene: NA; abundance: NA; j_gene: TRBJ2-5; CDR3aa: CATQTAMKETQYF; CDR3nt: TGTGCCACCCAGACAGCAATGAAAGAGACCCAGTACTTC
v_gene: TRBV19; d_gene: TRBD1; abundance: few; j_gene: TRBJ2-3; CDR3aa: CASRYGPGGRTDTQYF; CDR3nt: TGTGCCAGTAGGTATGGTCCAGGGGGTCGCACAGATACGCAGTATTTT
v_gene: TRBV18; d_gene: NA; abundance: NA; j_gene: TRBJ2-5; CDR3aa: CASSPFSAGGLETQYF; CDR3nt: TGTGCCAGCTCACCATTTTCGGCCGGTGGATTGGAGACCCAGTACTTC
v_gene: TRBV14; d_gene: NA; abundance: NA; j_gene: TRBJ2-3; CDR3aa: CASSQDRVNTDTQYF; CDR3nt: TGTGCCAGCAGCCAAGACCGAGTAAACACAGATACGCAGTATTTT
v_gene: TRBV6-1; d_gene: NA; abundance: NA; j_gene: TRBJ1-1; CDR3aa: CASSESLGAFF; CDR3nt: TGTGCCAGCAGTGAAAGTTTAGGGGCTTTCTTT
v_gene: TRBV20-1; d_gene: NA; abundance: NA; j_gene: TRBJ2-5; CDR3aa: CSARPGGTQYF; CDR3nt: TGCAGTGCCCGACCAGGTGGGACCCAGTACTTC
v_gene: TRBV5-1; d_gene: TRBD2; abundance: NA; j_gene: TRBJ2-3; CDR3aa: CASSLPKAGARTDTQYF; CDR3nt: TGCGCCAGCAGCCTACCCAAAGCGGGGGCTCGCACAGATACGCAGTATTTT
v_gene: TRBV6-6; d_gene: TRBD2; abundance: NA; j_gene: TRBJ2-7; CDR3aa: CASSYMGLGEQYF; CDR3nt: TGTGCCAGCAGTTACATGGGACTAGGCGAGCAGTACTTC
v_gene: TRBV6-1; d_gene: TRBD1; abundance: NA; j_gene: TRBJ1-5; CDR3aa: CASSAPGGTGSNQPQHF; CDR3nt: TGTGCCAGCAGTGCCCCGGGCGGGACAGGTAGCAATCAGCCCCAGCATTTT
v_gene: TRBV2; d_gene: NA; abundance: NA; j_gene: TRBJ2-7; CDR3aa: CASNLQGVHEQYF; CDR3nt: TGTGCCAGCAACTTACAGGGAGTCCACGAGCAGTACTTC
v_gene: TRBV5-1; d_gene: NA; abundance: NA; j_gene: TRBJ2-7; CDR3aa: CASSLVEGLVQYF; CDR3nt: TGCGCCAGCAGCTTGGTGGAGGGGCTAGTGCAGTACTTC
v_gene: TRBV4-2; d_gene: NA; abundance: NA; j_gene: TRBJ2-1; CDR3aa: CASSQDLGVLVGEQFF; CDR3nt: TGTGCCAGCAGCCAAGATCTAGGGGTTTTGGTTGGTGAGCAGTTCTTC
v_gene: TRBV4-3; d_gene: NA; abundance: NA; j_gene: TRBJ2-3; CDR3aa: CASTPGGQTDTQYF; CDR3nt: TGCGCCAGCACCCCTGGGGGACAAACAGATACGCAGTATTTT
v_gene: TRBV5-5; d_gene: TRBD1; abundance: NA; j_gene: TRBJ1-3; CDR3aa: CASREGQGRVGNTIYF; CDR3nt: TGTGCCAGCAGGGAGGGACAGGGAAGAGTCGGAAACACCATATATTTT
v_gene: TRBV7-9; d_gene: TRBD2; abundance: NA; j_gene: TRBJ2-2; CDR3aa: CASSRNPAQRGGHTGELFF; CDR3nt: TGTGCCAGCAGCCGCAACCCCGCCCAGCGGGGGGGCCACACCGGGGAGCTGTTTTTT
v_gene: TRBV11-2; d_gene: NA; abundance: NA; j_gene: TRBJ2-4; CDR3aa: CASSPLAKNIQYF; CDR3nt: TGTGCCAGCAGCCCCCTAGCCAAAAACATTCAGTACTTC
v_gene: TRBV7-2; d_gene: TRBD2; abundance: NA; j_gene: TRBJ2-5; CDR3aa: CASSLVPGLAETQYF; CDR3nt: TGTGCCAGCAGCTTAGTACCGGGACTAGCGGAGACCCAGTACTTC
v_gene: TRBV27; d_gene: TRBD2; abundance: NA; j_gene: TRBJ2-3; CDR3aa: CASSRRVGLAGGPGDTQYF; CDR3nt: TGTGCCAGCAGTAGAAGGGTAGGACTAGCGGGAGGGCCAGGAGATACGCAGTATTTT
v_gene: TRBV5-1; d_gene: TRBD2; abundance: NA; j_gene: TRBJ2-2; CDR3aa: CASSLGTSQDTGELFF; CDR3nt: TGCGCCAGCAGCCTTGGGACTAGCCAGGACACCGGGGAGCTGTTTTTT
v_gene: TRBV7-9; d_gene: NA; abundance: NA; j_gene: TRBJ2-7; CDR3aa: CASSLGSKKRTAPEQYF; CDR3nt: TGTGCCAGCAGCTTAGGGTCCAAGAAGCGGACGGCGCCCGAGCAGTACTTC
v_gene: TRBV27; d_gene: TRBD1; abundance: NA; j_gene: TRBJ1-5; CDR3aa: CASMPGGAVNQPQHF; CDR3nt: TGTGCCAGCATGCCAGGGGGCGCGGTCAATCAGCCCCAGCATTTT
v_gene: TRBV30; d_gene: NA; abundance: NA; j_gene: TRBJ2-2; CDR3aa: CAGIHQGPGELFF; CDR3nt: TGTGCCGGTATACATCAGGGGCCCGGGGAGCTGTTTTTT
v_gene: TRBV15; d_gene: TRBD1; abundance: NA; j_gene: TRBJ2-7; CDR3aa: CATSIMGPLDRGPYEQYF; CDR3nt: TGTGCCACCAGCATTATGGGGCCCCTAGACAGGGGACCCTACGAGCAGTACTTC
v_gene: TRBV19; d_gene: NA; abundance: NA; j_gene: TRBJ1-5; CDR3aa: CASPVYDDTNQPQHF; CDR3nt: TGTGCCAGCCCAGTTTATGACGACACCAATCAGCCCCAGCATTTT
v_gene: TRBV23-1; d_gene: NA; abundance: NA; j_gene: TRBJ2-5; CDR3aa: CASRRLSDIYFQYF; CDR3nt: TGCGCCAGCAGGAGGCTTTCGGACATCTATTTTCAGTACTTC
v_gene: TRBV4-1; d_gene: TRBD2; abundance: few; j_gene: TRBJ2-1; CDR3aa: CASSERTSGSHNEQFF; CDR3nt: TGCGCCAGCAGCGAGCGCACTAGCGGGAGCCACAATGAGCAGTTCTTC
v_gene: TRBV14; d_gene: NA; abundance: NA; j_gene: TRBJ1-6; CDR3aa: CASSQEGKNNSPLHF; CDR3nt: TGTGCCAGCAGCCAAGAAGGGAAGAATAATTCACCCCTCCACTTT
v_gene: TRBV7-9; d_gene: NA; abundance: NA; j_gene: TRBJ1-2; CDR3aa: CASSLDLFDYTF; CDR3nt: TGTGCCAGCAGCCTCGACCTGTTTGACTACACCTTC
v_gene: TRBV11-1; d_gene: TRBD1; abundance: few; j_gene: TRBJ2-7; CDR3aa: CASSARDRVYEQYF; CDR3nt: TGTGCCAGCAGCGCCCGGGACAGGGTCTACGAGCAGTACTTC
v_gene: TRBV30; d_gene: TRBD2; abundance: once; j_gene: TRBJ2-5; CDR3aa: CAWTPLPSGGFVETQYF; CDR3nt: TGTGCCTGGACACCCCTACCAAGCGGGGGGTTTGTAGAGACCCAGTACTTC
v_gene: TRBV27; d_gene: NA; abundance: NA; j_gene: TRBJ2-2; CDR3aa: CASSPRWDANTGELFF; CDR3nt: TGTGCCAGCAGCCCCCGTTGGGACGCGAACACCGGGGAGCTGTTTTTT
v_gene: TRBV19; d_gene: TRBD1; abundance: once; j_gene: TRBJ1-2; CDR3aa: CASTTGDGYTF; CDR3nt: TGTGCCAGTACGACAGGGGATGGCTACACCTTC
v_gene: TRBV10-3; d_gene: TRBD2; abundance: NA; j_gene: TRBJ2-7; CDR3aa: CAIRGAGGPVYEQYF; CDR3nt: TGTGCCATCAGAGGGGCGGGAGGGCCGGTCTACGAGCAGTACTTC
v_gene: TRBV5-4; d_gene: TRBD1; abundance: NA; j_gene: TRBJ1-1; CDR3aa: CASSNPGQGGTEAFF; CDR3nt: TGTGCCAGCAGCAATCCCGGACAGGGCGGAACTGAAGCTTTCTTT
v_gene: TRBV12-5; d_gene: TRBD1; abundance: NA; j_gene: TRBJ2-3; CDR3aa: CASGLTRQGARTDTQYF; CDR3nt: TGTGCTAGTGGTTTGACCCGACAGGGGGCGAGGACAGATACGCAGTATTTT
v_gene: TRBV7-2; d_gene: TRBD1; abundance: NA; j_gene: TRBJ2-2; CDR3aa: CASSFPQKGAPAGELFF; CDR3nt: TGTGCCAGCAGCTTTCCCCAGAAGGGGGCTCCGGCCGGGGAGCTGTTTTTT
v_gene: TRBV5-1; d_gene: NA; abundance: NA; j_gene: TRBJ2-1; CDR3aa: CASSLGTGESEQFF; CDR3nt: TGCGCCAGCAGCTTGGGGACGGGAGAGAGTGAGCAGTTCTTC
v_gene: TRBV6-5; d_gene: TRBD1; abundance: NA; j_gene: TRBJ1-5; CDR3aa: CASSRTGDNQPQHF; CDR3nt: TGTGCCAGCAGCCGTACAGGGGACAATCAGCCCCAGCATTTT
v_gene: TRBV20-1; d_gene: NA; abundance: NA; j_gene: TRBJ2-4; CDR3aa: CSARVVNIQYF; CDR3nt: TGCAGTGCTAGGGTAGTTAACATTCAGTACTTC
v_gene: TRBV30; d_gene: NA; abundance: NA; j_gene: TRBJ1-5; CDR3aa: CAWSVGGRPQHF; CDR3nt: TGTGCCTGGAGTGTGGGCGGGCGGCCCCAGCATTTT
v_gene: TRBV10-3; d_gene: NA; abundance: NA; j_gene: TRBJ2-1; CDR3aa: CAISAIAHHNEQFF; CDR3nt: TGTGCCATCAGTGCGATAGCGCACCACAATGAGCAGTTCTTC
v_gene: TRBV7-2; d_gene: NA; abundance: NA; j_gene: TRBJ2-4; CDR3aa: CASSSSPERSSNIQYF; CDR3nt: TGTGCCAGCAGCTCATCCCCCGAGAGGTCCTCTAACATTCAGTACTTC
v_gene: TRBV4-1; d_gene: NA; abundance: NA; j_gene: TRBJ2-6; CDR3aa: CASSQEAPGANVLTF; CDR3nt: TGCGCCAGCAGCCAAGAGGCCCCCGGGGCCAACGTCCTGACTTTC
v_gene: TRBV6-1; d_gene: NA; abundance: NA; j_gene: TRBJ2-7; CDR3aa: CASSGPQTSYEQYF; CDR3nt: TGTGCCAGCAGTGGTCCACAGACCTCCTACGAGCAGTACTTC
v_gene: TRBV15; d_gene: TRBD1; abundance: NA; j_gene: TRBJ2-7; CDR3aa: CATSRFLSGTGGLAYEQYF; CDR3nt: TGTGCCACCAGCAGATTCCTCTCCGGGACAGGGGGACTTGCCTACGAGCAGTACTTC
v_gene: TRBV6-4; d_gene: NA; abundance: few; j_gene: TRBJ2-2; CDR3aa: CASSSGAGELFF; CDR3nt: TGTGCCAGCAGTTCCGGGGCCGGGGAGCTGTTTTTT